This T cell receptor (beta chain) was sequenced for a study of T-cell memory formation after mild COVID-19. Study-level results: Largely, contracting CD4+ clones fell within CM and EM, and contracting CD8+ clones within EMRA. What remained unconfirmed was the SARS-CoV-2 specificity of second-wave clones peaking on day 37.

This clonotype was seen just once. Its antigen is not known. The CDR3 contains 16 residues. V gave up 5 bases and J gave up 6 bases; unmatched junction bases: 13. TCRdb independently ran MiXCR on the 5' RACE reads; one entry per CDR3 protein. The table records approximately 260,000 distinct CDR3 sequences, around 15% of them present only once. V and J are TRBV12-3 or TRBV12-4 and TRBJ1-1, with 9 bases that match TRBD1. The receptor was derived from a man between 18 and 35 years old who had mild COVID-19 (a few samples of this study predate the infection). Cell type and time point are not known. The specimen sequenced was PBMCs or a T cell subset sorted from them (not recorded which). The CDR3 here is CASSTYGTGLLPEAFF. In DNA, the CDR3 is TGTGCCAGCAGTACGTACGGGACAGGGTTGCTCCCTGAAGCTTTCTTT.